The rows below give T cell receptor beta chains drawn from one sample of a study of CD8+CD57+ T cells in acquired aplastic anemia. TCRdb processed the reads anew with MiXCR; each CDR3 protein has one entry. In the table there are 150,000 to 200,000 distinct CDR3 sequences, more than 60% of which are singletons. Input material: sorted CD4+, CD8+, or CD8+CD57+ T cells (not recorded which) from PBMCs. These receptors were taken from a human donor with aplastic anemia. Each CDR3 is given with its conserved first and last residue. Fields, in order: V gene, clone size, J gene, D gene, CDR3 DNA, CDR3 protein. D genes are given only for firm matches. Size is stated for part of the rows, as once, few or many counts, or as a class when the clone is expanded.

>TRBV10-2|NA|TRBJ2-2|NA
TGCGCCAGCAGCTGGGGGCCCCAATACGGGGAGCTGTTTTTT
CASSWGPQYGELFF
>TRBV10-2|NA|TRBJ2-1|NA
TGCGCCAGCAGTGATTTACCGGGTGGGACCCAGCACAATGAGCAGTTCTTC
CASSDLPGGTQHNEQFF
>TRBV9|NA|TRBJ1-1|TRBD1
TGTGCCAGCAGCGTAGTGACAGGGGATGCTTTCTTT
CASSVVTGDAFF
>TRBV7-9|NA|TRBJ2-1|NA
TGTGCCAGCGGGGAGTCCTACAATGAGCAGTTCTTC
CASGESYNEQFF
>TRBV7-9|NA|TRBJ1-1|NA
TGTGCCAGCAGGTTCGACGGGGAGAACACTGAAGCTTTCTTT
CASRFDGENTEAFF
>TRBV29-1|few|TRBJ1-1|NA
TGCAGCGTTGAGTCGGGGACAGCTTTCTTT
CSVESGTAFF
>TRBV9|NA|TRBJ1-1|NA
TGTGCCAGCAGCCCAGGGGTCCCCGGACGGACTGAAGCTTTCTTT
CASSPGVPGRTEAFF
>TRBV20-1|NA|TRBJ2-5|TRBD2
TGCAGTGCTAGAACTAGCGGGAGCCAAGAGACCCAGTACTTC
CSARTSGSQETQYF
>TRBV24-1|NA|TRBJ2-2|TRBD2
TGTGCCACCAGCCTGGGACTAGCGGGAGTCAGCACCGGGGAGCTGTTTTTT
CATSLGLAGVSTGELFF
>TRBV27|many|TRBJ2-1|NA
TGTGCCAGCAGTCCAACTAGGCCCAATGAGCAGTTCTTC
CASSPTRPNEQFF
>TRBV20-1|many|TRBJ1-1|NA
TGCAGTGCTAGAGTAGGTAGGACTGAAGCTTTCTTT
CSARVGRTEAFF
>TRBV7-9|few|TRBJ1-1|NA
TGTGCCAGCAGCTTAGGGGGAGTCGCTGAAGCTTTCTTT
CASSLGGVAEAFF
>TRBV15|NA|TRBJ2-2|NA
TGTGCCACCAACCATCCCCAGGGTGGGAGAGGGGAGCTGTTTTTT
CATNHPQGGRGELFF
>TRBV19|NA|TRBJ2-6|NA
TGTGCCAGTAGTATAGGGGAGGCTGGGGCCAACGTCCTGACTTTC
CASSIGEAGANVLTF
>TRBV7-8|NA|TRBJ1-2|NA
TGTGCCAGCAGCTCCGACAGCGGAGATTATGGCTACACCTTC
CASSSDSGDYGYTF
>TRBV14|many|TRBJ2-7|NA
TGTGCCAGCAGCCAAGGGGCGGGGGCTACCTACGAGCAGTACTTC
CASSQGAGATYEQYF
>TRBV27|few|TRBJ2-3|TRBD2
TGTGCCAGCAGTTTACTAGGACTAGCGGGGGCAAATACGCAGTATTTT
CASSLLGLAGANTQYF
>TRBV10-1|few|TRBJ2-7|TRBD2
TGCGCCAGCAGTGACGGGACTAAGATGTCCTACGAGCAGTACTTC
CASSDGTKMSYEQYF
>TRBV10-3|NA|TRBJ1-4|NA
TGTGCCATCAGGAAGGGTATTAATGAAAAACTGTTTTTT
CAIRKGINEKLFF
>TRBV14|NA|TRBJ2-7|NA
TGTGCCAGCAGCCAGAGCTCCTACGAGCAGTACTTT
CASSQSSYEQYF
>TRBV2|NA|TRBJ2-7|TRBD2
TGTGCCAGCAGTTACTCGAAGGGCCTAGCGGGAGACGAGCAGTACTTC
CASSYSKGLAGDEQYF
>TRBV29-1|NA|TRBJ1-1|NA
TGCAGCGTTGATCGGGGAGTGGACACTGAAGCTTTCTTT
CSVDRGVDTEAFF
>TRBV7-6|few|TRBJ2-7|NA
TGTGCCAGCAGCTTAGCGCGGGGCCGGGGTTCCTCCTACGAGCAGTACTTC
CASSLARGRGSSYEQYF
>TRBV12-3/TRBV12-4|NA|TRBJ2-7|NA
TGTGCCAGCAGTTTATGCGGCAGGGAAGCTCACGAGCAGTACTTC
CASSLCGREAHEQYF
>TRBV7-9|few|TRBJ1-2|TRBD1
TGTGCCAGCAGCGGGGACAGATTCTATGGCTACACCTTC
CASSGDRFYGYTF
>TRBV25-1|NA|TRBJ2-7|TRBD2
TGTGCCAGCAGTGTCAGCACTGGCCGGGCGGGAGTGGTCGAGCAGTACTTC
CASSVSTGRAGVVEQYF
>TRBV6-6|NA|TRBJ2-1|TRBD1
TGTGCCAGCAGTACCTCGGGACAGGGCCATGAGCAGTTCTTC
CASSTSGQGHEQFF
>TRBV7-9|NA|TRBJ1-3|NA
TGTGCCAGCAGCTTGAATAGCGGCTCGTGGGGAGCTGTGACCATATATTTT
CASSLNSGSWGAVTIYF
>TRBV13|many|TRBJ2-2|TRBD2
TGTGCCAGCAGCCTCACTAGCGGGGGGGCCCCCGGGGAGCTGTTTTTT
CASSLTSGGAPGELFF
>TRBV7-2|few|TRBJ2-7|NA
TGTGCCAGCAGTTCTCGTGCAGGGGAGGCCTACGAGCAGTACTTC
CASSSRAGEAYEQYF
>TRBV20-1|many|TRBJ1-2|NA
TGCAGTGCCCCGTATGGCTACACCTTC
CSAPYGYTF
>TRBV5-6|NA|TRBJ2-7|NA
TGTGCCAGCAGCTTGATCAGCCGGACCTACGAGCAGTACTTC
CASSLISRTYEQYF
>TRBV20-1|NA|TRBJ2-3|NA
TGCAGTGCTAGGATGGCGCCAGATACGCAGTATTTT
CSARMAPDTQYF
>TRBV7-8|NA|TRBJ1-2|TRBD1
TGTGCCAGCAGCCCCCCTAGGAGGGACAGGAGCTATGGCTACACCTTC
CASSPPRRDRSYGYTF
>TRBV7-9|NA|TRBJ2-7|TRBD1
TGTGCCAGCAGCCAATGGACAGGGGGCTCCTACGAGCAGTACTTC
CASSQWTGGSYEQYF
>TRBV4-1|many|TRBJ2-1|NA
TGCGCCAGCAGCCAAGATCGAACCCCTAATGAGCAGTTCTTC
CASSQDRTPNEQFF
>TRBV24-1|NA|TRBJ1-4|TRBD1
TGTGCCACCAGCGTTTCAGGGGGCCCAGTCGTCTATAATGAAAAACTGTTTTTT
CATSVSGGPVVYNEKLFF
>TRBV5-1|NA|TRBJ2-7|NA
TGCGCCAGCAGCTGGACAGCCTCCTACGAGCAGTACTTC
CASSWTASYEQYF
>TRBV7-3|once|TRBJ2-3|TRBD2
TGTGCCAGCAGTCCCTCGGGACTAGTTACAGATACGCAGTATTTT
CASSPSGLVTDTQYF
>TRBV10-3|few|TRBJ1-3|NA
TGTGCCATCAGTGACAGCTCTGGAAACACCATATATTTT
CAISDSSGNTIYF
>TRBV15|NA|TRBJ1-5|TRBD1
TGTGCCACCGGGACAGGGGGCGGCTCTCAGCCCCAGCATTTT
CATGTGGGSQPQHF
>TRBV7-9|few|TRBJ1-2|NA
TGTGCCAGCAGCTTACTATCGGGGTATGGCTACACCTTC
CASSLLSGYGYTF
>TRBV10-3|many|TRBJ2-7|NA
TGTGCCACGGGGCTTGGGGGAGAATACGAGCAGTACTTC
CATGLGGEYEQYF
>TRBV25-1|NA|TRBJ2-1|NA
TGTGCCAGCAGTGAACGCGACTGGTACAATGAGCAGTTCTTC
CASSERDWYNEQFF
>TRBV15|few|TRBJ2-5|NA
TGTGCCACCAGCAGAGATCGGCAGACACCTCTCAGGGAGACCCAGTACTTC
CATSRDRQTPLRETQYF
>TRBV11-1|NA|TRBJ2-3|NA
TGTGCCAGCAGCTTAGGGGGACCGAAGTATTTT
CASSLGGPKYF
>TRBV25-1|many|TRBJ2-1|NA
TGTGCCAGTACTACGAGGAATGAGCAGTTCTTC
CASTTRNEQFF
>TRBV29-1|NA|TRBJ2-1|NA
TGCAGCGTTGCCTCGAGACCGAGCTCCTACAATGAGCAGTTCTTC
CSVASRPSSYNEQFF
>TRBV10-2|NA|TRBJ1-6|NA
TGCGCCAGCGCTGAGGTGAGCGTCGGTCACTCACCCCTCCACTTT
CASAEVSVGHSPLHF
>TRBV29-1|many|TRBJ2-7|TRBD1
TGCAGCGTCCTCAGGGGGACGTCCTACGAGCAGTACTTC
CSVLRGTSYEQYF